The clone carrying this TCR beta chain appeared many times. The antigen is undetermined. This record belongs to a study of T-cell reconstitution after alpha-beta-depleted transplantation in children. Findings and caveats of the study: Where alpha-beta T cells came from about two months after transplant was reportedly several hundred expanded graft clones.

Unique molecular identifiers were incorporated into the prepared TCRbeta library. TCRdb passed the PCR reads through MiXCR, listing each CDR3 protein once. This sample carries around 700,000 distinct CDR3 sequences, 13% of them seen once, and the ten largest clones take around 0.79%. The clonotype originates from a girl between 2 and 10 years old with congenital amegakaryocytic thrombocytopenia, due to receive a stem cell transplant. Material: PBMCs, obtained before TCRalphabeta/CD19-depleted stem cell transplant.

CDR3: CASSPGHEQFF. CDR3 DNA: TGTGCCAGCAGCCCGGGGCATGAGCAGTTCTTC. The chain combines TRBV12-3 or TRBV12-4 with TRBJ2-1, with D possibly called TRBD1 or TRBD2 (5 bases each). Trimming cost V 6 bases and J 8 bases, with 8 bases left between them. The CDR3 is made up of 11 amino acids.